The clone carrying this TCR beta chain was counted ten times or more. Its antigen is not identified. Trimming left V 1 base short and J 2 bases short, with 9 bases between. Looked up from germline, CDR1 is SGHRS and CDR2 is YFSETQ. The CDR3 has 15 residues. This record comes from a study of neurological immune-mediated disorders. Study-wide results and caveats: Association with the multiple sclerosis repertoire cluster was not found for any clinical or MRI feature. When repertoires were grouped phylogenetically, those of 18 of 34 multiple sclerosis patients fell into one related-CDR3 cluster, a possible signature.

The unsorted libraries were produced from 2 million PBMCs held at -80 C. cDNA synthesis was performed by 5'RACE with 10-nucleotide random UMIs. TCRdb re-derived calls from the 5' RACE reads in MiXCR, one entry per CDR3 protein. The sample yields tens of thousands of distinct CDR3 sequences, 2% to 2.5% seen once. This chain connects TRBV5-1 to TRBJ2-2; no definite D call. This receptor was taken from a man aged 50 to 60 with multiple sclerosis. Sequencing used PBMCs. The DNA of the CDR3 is TGCGCCAGCAGCTTGACGCGCAGTAACACCGGGGAGCTGTTTTTT. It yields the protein CASSLTRSNTGELFF.